This entry lists 9 T cell receptor beta chains sequenced from one sample in a study of vaccination effects on CD4 cells after COVID-19. Profiled with immunoSEQ multiplex PCR; TCRdb holds only in-frame clones, not every one. The sample has about 52,000 clones; 79% are singletons. No antigen is known for these receptors. Sequencing in the ViraFEST assay came after antigen-specific CD4+ T cells had been expanded with viral peptide pools, which were used to stimulate PBMC. Scientists isolated CD4+ T cells after a roughly 9-day culture period ended. Nucleocapsid antibodies were negative in the vaccine recipients, who had never had SARS-CoV-2 infection. The sequences come from CD4+ T cells from PBMCs cultured with HCoV-OC43 spike peptides, collected before COVID-19 vaccination. Specified subset: HCoV-OC43 spike overlapping peptide pool stimulation. The receptors stem from a human donor who received a COVID-19 vaccine.

This rearrangement joins TRBV6-5 to TRBJ2-7; 7 nucleotides line up with TRBD1. CDR3 length equals 14 residues. Unmatched junction bases numbered 8, after V lost 6 bases and J lost 3 bases. Germline V gene sequence: CDR1 MNHEY, CDR2 SVGAGI. This chain's CDR3 is CASRRTGVSYEQYV. The DNA of the CDR3 is TGTGCCAGCAGGCGGACAGGCGTAAGCTACGAGCAGTACGTC.

The J gene is TRBJ1-3, the V gene TRBV19; D not certain. CDR1 LNHDA and CDR2 SQIVND come from the germline V gene (reference sequence). This CDR3 contains 16 residues. Trimming took 5 bases from V and 0 from J, leaving 14 bases between them. The CDR3 loop reads CASSSGPVFSGNTIYF. DNA of the CDR3: TGTGCCAGTAGTTCGGGCCCGGTTTTCTCTGGAAACACCATATATTTT.

The rearrangement joins TRBV29-1 to TRBJ2-7, with D possibly matching TRBD2 (6 bases). Germline CDR1 reads SQVTM; CDR2 reads ANQGSEA. The CDR3 length is 10 residues. V was trimmed by 6 bases and J by 9 bases, leaving 12 bases between them. The CDR3 loop is CSVRRGGQYV. Here the CDR3 DNA reads TGCAGCGTACGAAGGGGAGGGCAGTACGTC.

The chain joins TRBV28 to TRBJ1-4; D is unresolved. Trimming left V 1 base short and J 4 bases short, with 7 bases between. CDR1 is MDHEN and CDR2 is SYDVKM in the germline V gene. This CDR3 spans 14 amino acids. The CDR3, as DNA: TGTGCCAGCAGTTTATTGTTTGGTAATGAAAAACTGTTTTTT. This sequence encodes CASSLLFGNEKLFF.

This chain joins TRBV7-2 and TRBJ1-5; 9 bases map to TRBD1. Germline trimming cut 1 base from V and 3 bases from J; bases unmatched to any gene: 1. This CDR3 contains 15 residues. The germline V gene encodes CDR1 SGHTA and CDR2 FQGNSA. In DNA form, the CDR3 reads TGTGCCAGCAGCTTAGGGGACAGGGACAATCAGCCCCAGCATTTT. This sequence encodes CASSLGDRDNQPQHF.

The chain links TRBV24-1 to TRBJ2-3; TRBD1 matches at 7 bases. CDR3 size: 16 residues. Trimming at V came to 0 bases and at J to 5 bases, leaving 7 bases not matched to a gene. CDR1 is KGHDR and CDR2 is SFDVKD in the germline V gene. The CDR3 DNA sequence: TGTGCCACCAGTGATTTGGACTTGGCAGGGGGAGATACGCAGTATTTT. Residues: CATSDLDLAGGDTQYF.

The gene calls are TRBV7-2 and TRBJ1-6; TRBD1 is a possible D gene (6 bases). This CDR3 comprises 14 residues. Trimming left V 2 bases short and J 7 bases short, with 9 bases between. Per the germline V gene, CDR1 is SGHTA and CDR2 is FQGNSA. CDR3 residues: CASSLQQGNSPLHF. The CDR3 nucleotides are TGTGCCAGCAGCTTACAACAGGGAAATTCACCCCTCCACTTT.

This clone has a handful of counts. The CDR3 spells CASRPQGGDNSPLHF. CDR3 nucleotide sequence: TGTGCCAGCAGACCCCAGGGGGGGGATAATTCACCCCTCCACTTT. This chain connects TRBV28 to TRBJ1-6, with TRBD1 matching over 7 bases. The V segment lost 6 bases and the J segment 5 bases; nucleotides outside the gene matches: 7. Germline CDR1 and CDR2: MDHEN and SYDVKM. The CDR3 covers 15 residues.

The chain has TRBV3-1 (or the pseudogene TRBV3-2) and TRBJ2-4, with D perhaps TRBD2 (6 bases). Germline assignment: CDR1 LGHDT and CDR2 YNNKEL (reference sequence). CDR3 length: 16 residues. Deletions cut 3 bases from V and 9 bases from J, with 21 bases between. The CDR3 reads CASSHTGLPTRGIQYF. CDR3 sequence (DNA): TGTGCCAGCAGCCACACGGGACTCCCGACCCGGGGCATTCAGTACTTC.